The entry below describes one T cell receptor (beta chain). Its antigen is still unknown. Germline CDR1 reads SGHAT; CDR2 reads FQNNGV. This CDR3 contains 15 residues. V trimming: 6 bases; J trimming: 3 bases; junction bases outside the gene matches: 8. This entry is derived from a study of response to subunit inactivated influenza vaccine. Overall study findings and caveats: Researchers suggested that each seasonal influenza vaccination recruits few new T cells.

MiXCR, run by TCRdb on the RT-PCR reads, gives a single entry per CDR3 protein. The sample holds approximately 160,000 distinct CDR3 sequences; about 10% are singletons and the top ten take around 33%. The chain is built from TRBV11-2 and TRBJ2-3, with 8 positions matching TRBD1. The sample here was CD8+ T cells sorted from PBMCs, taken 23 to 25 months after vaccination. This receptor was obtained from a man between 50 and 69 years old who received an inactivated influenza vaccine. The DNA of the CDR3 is TGTGCCAGCAGACAGACAGGGGATGGAACAGATACGCAGTATTTT. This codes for CASRQTGDGTDTQYF.